The rows below give T cell receptor beta chains drawn from one sample of a study of shared clonotypes between healthy human individuals. Using immunoSEQ multiplex PCR, the repertoire was profiled, and TCRdb retains in-frame clones only, with some absent. Of hundreds of thousands of clones listed, about 98% were seen once; the top ten hold 0.3%. Sequencing was performed on naive CD8+ T cells sorted from blood. The receptors here all came from a man younger than 40 in good health. Each CDR3 is given without its conserved first and last residue.

v_gene	len	j_gene	CDR3aa
TRBV2	15	TRBJ1-2	ASSEKPPWTVSYGYT
TRBV27	10	TRBJ1-2	ATRRGANGYT
TRBV6-5	10	TRBJ2-5	ASSTFRETQY
TRBV7-9	15	TRBJ2-1	ASSSSGSGGSYNEQF
TRBV11-2	14	TRBJ2-1	ASSLALAGEDNEQF
TRBV5-5	10	TRBJ2-7	ASSLGPLEQY
TRBV7-9	12	TRBJ2-7	ASIRQGRPYEQY
TRBV29-1	11	TRBJ1-2	SVEDRQADGYT
TRBV29-1	10	TRBJ1-5	SVEGEDQPQH
TRBV28	12	TRBJ1-3	ASSFVNSGNTIY